The rows below give T cell receptor beta chains drawn from one sample of a study of blood T cell repertoires in COVID-19. Clones were read by immunoSEQ multiplex PCR, and TCRdb kept only the in-frame ones, dropping some. This sample yields more than 15,000 clones, of which around 90% are seen a single time; approximately 8.1% belongs to the top ten. Sequencing used peripheral blood. The receptors were sampled from a human donor with active COVID-19. The donor label of this sample is uncertain. CDR3s include the opening cysteine and the closing phenylalanine or tryptophan. A D gene is named only where the DNA matches it firmly. Size values are once, few and many counts, or a class for expanded clones, and some rows have none.

J: TRBJ2-2; length: 17; size: .; D: TRBD2; V: TRBV10-3; DNA: TGTGCCATCAGTGAAACGACTAGCGGGAACCCCACCGGGGAGCTGTTTTTT; CDR3: CAISETTSGNPTGELFF
J: TRBJ2-3; length: 15; size: .; D: TRBD2; V: TRBV27; DNA: TGTGCCAGCGGCCCCCTAGCGGGAGGGCCAGATACGCAGTATTTT; CDR3: CASGPLAGGPDTQYF
J: TRBJ1-1; length: 15; size: .; D: TRBD1; V: TRBV5-8; DNA: TGTGCCAGCAGCTACTGGACAGGGGTTCCCACTGAAGCTTTCTTT; CDR3: CASSYWTGVPTEAFF
J: TRBJ2-3; length: 16; size: .; D: TRBD2; V: TRBV29-1; DNA: TGCAGCGTTGAACCCTGGACTAGCGGGAGCACAGATACGCAGTATTTT; CDR3: CSVEPWTSGSTDTQYF
J: TRBJ2-6; length: 18; size: .; D: TRBD2; V: TRBV9; DNA: TGTGCCAGCAGCTACCGGGGTAGCGGGGGGAAAGGGGCCAACGTCCTGACTTTC; CDR3: CASSYRGSGGKGANVLTF
J: TRBJ1-1; length: 14; size: .; D: .; V: TRBV6-7; DNA: TGTGCCAGCAGTGACTCCCGGGTTCTCGGGGAAGCTTTCTTT; CDR3: CASSDSRVLGEAFF
J: TRBJ1-5; length: 11; size: .; D: .; V: TRBV19; DNA: TGTGCCAGTAGTCCGGGCAGGGCCCAGCATTTT; CDR3: CASSPGRAQHF
J: TRBJ2-1; length: 15; size: .; D: .; V: TRBV24-1; DNA: TGTGCCACCAGTGATTCACGGCTAGTCCGCAATGAGCAGTTCTTC; CDR3: CATSDSRLVRNEQFF
J: TRBJ1-6; length: 13; size: .; D: .; V: TRBV9; DNA: TGTGCCAGCAGCGTAGCTACGGATTCACCCCTCCACTTT; CDR3: CASSVATDSPLHF
J: TRBJ2-5; length: 12; size: .; D: .; V: TRBV29-1; DNA: TGCAGCGTTGAAGAGGGGCGAGAGACCCAGTACTTC; CDR3: CSVEEGRETQYF
J: TRBJ1-2; length: 15; size: .; D: .; V: TRBV6-4; DNA: TGTGCCAGCAGTCCTTACGGAGGCAGCAACTATGGCTACACCTTC; CDR3: CASSPYGGSNYGYTF
J: TRBJ2-5; length: 16; size: .; D: .; V: TRBV7-9; DNA: TGTGCCAGCAACGGGGAAGGGGGACCCGTCCGAGAGACCCAGTACTTC; CDR3: CASNGEGGPVRETQYF
J: TRBJ2-1; length: 15; size: .; D: .; V: TRBV11-1; DNA: TGTGCCAGCAGCCGCGGACAAGGATTATACAATGAGCAGTTCTTC; CDR3: CASSRGQGLYNEQFF
J: TRBJ2-7; length: 17; size: .; D: .; V: TRBV28; DNA: TGTGCCAGCAGTTTAGTTGGGCTATGGCGGGAATCCTACGAGCAGTACTTC; CDR3: CASSLVGLWRESYEQYF
J: TRBJ2-1; length: 14; size: .; D: TRBD1; V: TRBV7-9; DNA: TGTGCCAGCCGATCGGGACAGAACAACAATGAGCAGTTCTTC; CDR3: CASRSGQNNNEQFF
J: TRBJ2-2; length: 15; size: .; D: TRBD2; V: TRBV28; DNA: TGTGCCAGCAGTACTAGCGGGAGGGCTGCCGGGGAGCTGTTTTTT; CDR3: CASSTSGRAAGELFF
J: TRBJ2-7; length: 17; size: .; D: TRBD2; V: TRBV6-2/TRBV6-3; DNA: TGTGCCAGCAGTCGTCGACTAGCGGGAGCTGGCCTGGGCGAGCAGTACTTC; CDR3: CASSRRLAGAGLGEQYF
J: TRBJ2-1; length: 16; size: .; D: TRBD2; V: TRBV19; DNA: TGTGCCAGTAGTCCTCGTCCTAGCGGGGGATACAATGAGCAGTTCTTC; CDR3: CASSPRPSGGYNEQFF
J: TRBJ1-4; length: 13; size: .; D: .; V: TRBV19; DNA: TGTGCCAGTAGTATCAGGCTTAATGAAAAACTGTTTTTT; CDR3: CASSIRLNEKLFF
J: TRBJ2-7; length: 15; size: .; D: TRBD1; V: TRBV25-1; DNA: TGTGCCAGCAGTGACGGACAGGGGGGGAAGCACGAGCAGTACTTC; CDR3: CASSDGQGGKHEQYF
J: TRBJ1-4; length: 14; size: .; D: TRBD1; V: TRBV5-4; DNA: TGTGCCAGCAGCCTAAGGACAGGGAATGAAAAACTGTTTTTT; CDR3: CASSLRTGNEKLFF
J: TRBJ2-7; length: 13; size: once; D: TRBD2; V: TRBV12-3/TRBV12-4; DNA: TGTGCCAGCAGGGTAGCGGGACTTGCCGAGCAGTACTTC; CDR3: CASRVAGLAEQYF
J: TRBJ2-2; length: 15; size: .; D: .; V: TRBV5-1; DNA: TGCGCCAGCAGCTTGGCGGCAGGGCGTACCGGGGAGCTGTTTTTT; CDR3: CASSLAAGRTGELFF
J: TRBJ2-7; length: 14; size: .; D: .; V: TRBV10-1; DNA: TGCGCCAGCAGCTCCCAAAGCGGTTCCTACGAGCAGTACTTC; CDR3: CASSSQSGSYEQYF
J: TRBJ1-4; length: 15; size: .; D: TRBD1; V: TRBV6-6; DNA: TGTGCCAGCAGTACACAGGGGGCAACTAATGAAAAACTGTTTTTT; CDR3: CASSTQGATNEKLFF
J: TRBJ2-5; length: 12; size: .; D: .; V: TRBV30; DNA: TGTGCCTGGAGTCCACGGGGAGAGACCCAGTACTTC; CDR3: CAWSPRGETQYF
J: TRBJ2-7; length: 16; size: few; D: TRBD2; V: TRBV2; DNA: TGTGCCAGCAGTCCCGGGCTAGCGGGAGGTCCCTACGAGCAGTACTTC; CDR3: CASSPGLAGGPYEQYF
J: TRBJ2-2; length: 16; size: .; D: .; V: TRBV9; DNA: TGTGCCAGCAGCGTAAGTAGCGGAACGAACACCGGGGAGCTGTTTTTT; CDR3: CASSVSSGTNTGELFF
J: TRBJ2-7; length: 13; size: few; D: .; V: TRBV11-3; DNA: TGTGCCAGCAGCTCCCTAGCGCTACGGGAGCAGTACTTC; CDR3: CASSSLALREQYF
J: TRBJ2-6; length: 15; size: .; D: .; V: TRBV6-5; DNA: TGTGCCAGCAGACCTGGGAGCTCTGGGGCCAACGTCCTGACTTTC; CDR3: CASRPGSSGANVLTF
J: TRBJ2-1; length: 14; size: few; D: .; V: TRBV2; DNA: TGTGCCAGCAGGGCGGGGTACTCCTACAATGAGCAGTTCTTC; CDR3: CASRAGYSYNEQFF
J: TRBJ2-1; length: 14; size: .; D: TRBD2; V: TRBV24-1; DNA: TGTGCCACCAGTGATCCCGGGAGGGGACATGAGCAGTTCTTC; CDR3: CATSDPGRGHEQFF
J: TRBJ2-7; length: 14; size: .; D: .; V: TRBV19; DNA: TGTGCCAGTAGTATAGATCCAGGCTCGGACGAGCAGTACTTC; CDR3: CASSIDPGSDEQYF
J: TRBJ2-1; length: 18; size: .; D: TRBD2; V: TRBV7-9; DNA: TGTGCCAGCAGCTTATTGTTCGGGGGAGGGCTCACCTACAATGAGCAGTTCTTC; CDR3: CASSLLFGGGLTYNEQFF
J: TRBJ1-2; length: 14; size: .; D: TRBD1; V: TRBV27; DNA: TGTGCCAGCAGTACCGTTACCGGGACAGATGGCTACACCTTC; CDR3: CASSTVTGTDGYTF
J: TRBJ1-2; length: 15; size: .; D: TRBD1; V: TRBV28; DNA: TGTGCCAGCATAGCCCCGGGACAGCCGGACTATGGCTACACCTTC; CDR3: CASIAPGQPDYGYTF
J: TRBJ2-3; length: 21; size: .; D: .; V: TRBV21-1; DNA: TGTGCCAGCAGCAAAGACAGCGAAGCGGGTTTAGCGGGAGGGCCGACAGATACGCAGTATTTT; CDR3: CASSKDSEAGLAGGPTDTQYF
J: TRBJ2-1; length: 13; size: .; D: .; V: TRBV19; DNA: TGTGCCAGTAGTATGCGGGGATCCAATGAGCAGTTCTTC; CDR3: CASSMRGSNEQFF
J: TRBJ2-2; length: 13; size: .; D: .; V: TRBV29-1; DNA: TGCAGCGTTGGGGGACTTTACACCGGGGAGCTGTTTTTT; CDR3: CSVGGLYTGELFF
J: TRBJ2-1; length: 16; size: .; D: .; V: TRBV19; DNA: TGTGCCAGTAGTATGAGCCTGGCGGGATTTTTCAATGAGCAGTTCTTC; CDR3: CASSMSLAGFFNEQFF
J: TRBJ1-6; length: 17; size: few; D: TRBD1; V: TRBV27; DNA: TGTGCCAGCAGACCTGCGAGTGGGACAGGGGGTAATTCACCCCTCCACTTT; CDR3: CASRPASGTGGNSPLHF
J: TRBJ1-5; length: 16; size: .; D: .; V: TRBV19; DNA: TGTGCCAGTAGTATCGGGGGGGGTTGGATCAATCAGCCCCAGCATTTT; CDR3: CASSIGGGWINQPQHF
J: TRBJ2-7; length: 13; size: .; D: .; V: TRBV11-3; DNA: TGTGCCAGCAGCCGAGGTGGCAGGGCCGAGCAGTACTTC; CDR3: CASSRGGRAEQYF
J: TRBJ1-1; length: 14; size: .; D: .; V: TRBV30; DNA: TGTGCCTGGAGTGTACGGCGGGGGGACACTGAAGCTTTCTTT; CDR3: CAWSVRRGDTEAFF
J: TRBJ1-2; length: 15; size: .; D: .; V: TRBV9; DNA: TGTGCCAGCAGCGTAGCTTCGGACGGGGTGGGAGGCTACACCTTC; CDR3: CASSVASDGVGGYTF
J: TRBJ2-5; length: 15; size: .; D: TRBD2; V: TRBV7-6; DNA: TGTGCCAGCAGCCCGTGGGTGGGGGGGTCAGAGACCCAGTACTTC; CDR3: CASSPWVGGSETQYF
J: TRBJ1-2; length: 15; size: .; D: .; V: TRBV29-1; DNA: TGCAGCGTTGATGGGGGGGCGCGGGCTAACTATGGCTACACCTTC; CDR3: CSVDGGARANYGYTF
J: TRBJ2-2; length: 16; size: .; D: TRBD2; V: TRBV11-3; DNA: TGTGCCAGCAGCTCCCCCTTTACGGGAGGGCCCGGGGAGCTGTTTTTT; CDR3: CASSSPFTGGPGELFF
J: TRBJ2-7; length: 17; size: .; D: .; V: TRBV28; DNA: TGTGCCAGCAGTTTACAATTTGCGGGCCGAAAAGGAGAGAAGCAGTACTTC; CDR3: CASSLQFAGRKGEKQYF
J: TRBJ2-5; length: 15; size: .; D: .; V: TRBV5-1; DNA: TGCGCCAGCAGCCCCGGAGGGGATCTAGGGGAGACCCAGTACTTC; CDR3: CASSPGGDLGETQYF
J: TRBJ2-3; length: 14; size: .; D: .; V: TRBV9; DNA: TGTGCCAGCAGCCCAAGCCGGGGGTCAGATACGCAGTATTTT; CDR3: CASSPSRGSDTQYF
J: TRBJ2-7; length: 16; size: .; D: TRBD2; V: TRBV9; DNA: TGTGCCAGCAGCGTAGGGGGACTAGCGGGATCCTACGAGCAGTACTTC; CDR3: CASSVGGLAGSYEQYF
J: TRBJ2-2; length: 15; size: .; D: .; V: TRBV19; DNA: TGTGCCAGTATGGTAGGCGGGATTAACACCGGGGAGCTGTTTTTT; CDR3: CASMVGGINTGELFF
J: TRBJ1-6; length: 16; size: once; D: .; V: TRBV9; DNA: TGTGCCAGCAGCGTAGGCGGGAGTTCCTATAATTCACCCCTCCACTTT; CDR3: CASSVGGSSYNSPLHF
J: TRBJ2-7; length: 11; size: .; D: .; V: TRBV21-1; DNA: TGTGCCAGCAGCAAAAGGCAGGGGGCCATATTC; CDR3: CASSKRQGAIF
J: TRBJ2-1; length: 15; size: .; D: TRBD2; V: TRBV6-4; DNA: TGTGCCAGCAGTGACTCAGCGGGAGGGCCAAATGAGCAGTTCTTC; CDR3: CASSDSAGGPNEQFF
J: TRBJ2-2; length: 14; size: .; D: .; V: TRBV19; DNA: TGTGCCAGTAGTACTCAGGGTGGAGCCGGGGAGCTGTTTTTT; CDR3: CASSTQGGAGELFF